These T cell receptor beta chains were read from a single sample in a study of blood T cell repertoires in COVID-19. TCRdb's table, derived via immunoSEQ multiplex PCR, lists solely in-frame clones and lacks some. The repertoire holds some 130,000 clones, under 95% seen once, with 3.7% in the top ten. The specimen was peripheral blood. The receptor source for this set is a man aged 45-65 years with active COVID-19. Both conserved end residues are part of each CDR3.

j_gene: TRBJ2-1
len: 14
v_gene: TRBV6-5
CDR3aa: CASSPTSGSYEQFF

j_gene: TRBJ1-6
len: 14
v_gene: TRBV25-1
CDR3aa: CASARDREASPLHF

j_gene: TRBJ1-2
len: 13
v_gene: TRBV14
CDR3aa: CASSESRLYGYTF

j_gene: TRBJ2-7
len: 16
v_gene: TRBV7-8
CDR3aa: CASSLGRRAGIYEQYF

j_gene: TRBJ1-3
len: 15
v_gene: TRBV5-1
CDR3aa: CASSSGQDSGNTIYF

j_gene: TRBJ1-2
len: 13
v_gene: TRBV29-1
CDR3aa: CSVEAPRESGYTF

j_gene: TRBJ1-3
len: 17
v_gene: TRBV3-1/TRBV3-2
CDR3aa: CASSQALVGLGGYTIYF

j_gene: TRBJ1-2
len: 14
v_gene: TRBV5-1
CDR3aa: CASSLGQEENGYTF

j_gene: TRBJ1-2
len: 15
v_gene: TRBV7-9
CDR3aa: CASSSPGGDNYGYTF

j_gene: TRBJ2-1
len: 14
v_gene: TRBV5-1
CDR3aa: CASHSGIPLNEQFF

j_gene: TRBJ1-4
len: 14
v_gene: TRBV5-4
CDR3aa: CASSSGVGDEKLFF

j_gene: TRBJ2-3
len: 15
v_gene: TRBV7-9
CDR3aa: CASSFFRGSTDTQYF

j_gene: TRBJ2-5
len: 15
v_gene: TRBV5-1
CDR3aa: CASSLTDRKEETQYF

j_gene: TRBJ1-4
len: 15
v_gene: TRBV16
CDR3aa: CASSDRGGTNEKLFF

j_gene: TRBJ1-3
len: 15
v_gene: TRBV9
CDR3aa: CASSQASISGNTIYF

j_gene: TRBJ2-7
len: 13
v_gene: TRBV5-5
CDR3aa: CASSLQGAYEQYF

j_gene: TRBJ1-1
len: 14
v_gene: TRBV5-1
CDR3aa: CASSLGQVGSEAFF

j_gene: TRBJ1-1
len: 14
v_gene: TRBV7-9
CDR3aa: CASSPRARYTEAFF

j_gene: TRBJ2-2
len: 13
v_gene: TRBV2
CDR3aa: CASSARGTGELFF

j_gene: TRBJ2-1
len: 16
v_gene: TRBV19
CDR3aa: CASSGNRGRTNNEQFF

j_gene: TRBJ1-5
len: 20
v_gene: TRBV12-2
CDR3aa: CASRAPAGTRNDHSNQPQHF

j_gene: TRBJ1-1
len: 14
v_gene: TRBV6-2/TRBV6-3
CDR3aa: CASSTPRGRQEAFF

j_gene: TRBJ2-2
len: 17
v_gene: TRBV5-4
CDR3aa: CASSLSPGSRTTGELFF

j_gene: TRBJ2-3
len: 15
v_gene: TRBV18
CDR3aa: CASSPAAGATDTQYF

j_gene: TRBJ2-1
len: 15
v_gene: TRBV7-9
CDR3aa: CASSLRGVDFNEQFF

j_gene: TRBJ1-1
len: 16
v_gene: TRBV29-1
CDR3aa: CSVEDPRGTGNTEAFF

j_gene: TRBJ2-2
len: 16
v_gene: TRBV5-4
CDR3aa: CASSRVGAQVTGELFF

j_gene: TRBJ1-6
len: 18
v_gene: TRBV27
CDR3aa: CASSTKGTVSSYNSPLHF

j_gene: TRBJ2-3
len: 14
v_gene: TRBV5-1
CDR3aa: CASRKQGGADTQYF

j_gene: TRBJ1-2
len: 14
v_gene: TRBV5-1
CDR3aa: CASSLFGQGMGYTF

j_gene: TRBJ1-1
len: 12
v_gene: TRBV7-9
CDR3aa: CASSPVQGEAFF

j_gene: TRBJ1-2
len: 13
v_gene: TRBV5-8
CDR3aa: CASSKDRNYGYTF

j_gene: TRBJ1-5
len: 16
v_gene: TRBV4-1
CDR3aa: CASSTDTGTRGQPQHF

j_gene: TRBJ1-2
len: 16
v_gene: TRBV3-1/TRBV3-2
CDR3aa: CASSQVRTGVNYGYTF

j_gene: TRBJ2-2
len: 15
v_gene: TRBV7-6
CDR3aa: CASSPRRGYTGELFF

j_gene: TRBJ1-1
len: 12
v_gene: TRBV11-3
CDR3aa: CASSDRATEAFF

j_gene: TRBJ2-1
len: 15
v_gene: TRBV10-3
CDR3aa: CAISGWGQANNEQFF

j_gene: TRBJ2-1
len: 16
v_gene: TRBV19
CDR3aa: CASSLGGSGRNNEQFF

j_gene: TRBJ1-2
len: 13
v_gene: TRBV19
CDR3aa: CASSSQGSPPYTF

j_gene: TRBJ1-1
len: 14
v_gene: TRBV2
CDR3aa: CASTILRADTEAFF

j_gene: TRBJ1-1
len: 14
v_gene: TRBV11-2
CDR3aa: CASSSIDRVTEAFF

j_gene: TRBJ1-6
len: 15
v_gene: TRBV7-9
CDR3aa: CASSYRDTNNSPLHF

j_gene: TRBJ1-2
len: 13
v_gene: TRBV19
CDR3aa: CASLPRGERGYTF

j_gene: TRBJ1-2
len: 12
v_gene: TRBV11-3
CDR3aa: CASSLSNYGYTF

j_gene: TRBJ2-5
len: 16
v_gene: TRBV6-5
CDR3aa: CASSYGPGQVQETQYF

j_gene: TRBJ2-6
len: 16
v_gene: TRBV11-2
CDR3aa: CASSLDVTSGANVLTF

j_gene: TRBJ2-2
len: 14
v_gene: TRBV25-1
CDR3aa: CASIQTSGGGELFF

j_gene: TRBJ1-6
len: 15
v_gene: TRBV5-5
CDR3aa: CASSLGQGGISPLHF